One sample yielded the 6 T cell receptor beta chains listed below, sequenced in a study of blood T cell repertoires in COVID-19. Produced via immunoSEQ multiplex PCR; TCRdb's table is partial and in-frame only. The sample records 150,000 or so clones, roughly 87% being singletons. Sequencing was done on a sample of peripheral blood. Receptors were obtained from a human donor in a cohort sampled during active COVID-19.

J is TRBJ1-2 and V is TRBV6-2 or TRBV6-3, with 7 bases fitting TRBD1. The J segment lost 2 bases and the V segment lost 4 bases, leaving 1 base of the junction unmatched. This CDR3 contains 13 residues. Germline CDR1 MNHEY, CDR2 SVGEGT. CDR3 sequence reads: CASSSTGNYGYTF. The CDR3 DNA reads TGTGCCAGCAGTTCGACAGGGAACTATGGCTACACCTTC.

The chain uses TRBV5-6 and TRBJ1-4; tentative D call: TRBD1 (5 bases). This CDR3 has 15 residues. The germline V and J ends were trimmed by 4 bases and 5 bases, with 15 bases remaining between them. Germline lookup yields CDR1 SGHDT and CDR2 YYEEEE. CDR3 residues: CASSAGDPGNEKLFF. CDR3 sequence (DNA): TGTGCCAGCAGCGCGGGGGACCCAGGAAATGAAAAACTGTTTTTT.

This clone appeared a single time. This sequence joins TRBV11-2 and TRBJ1-2, with D possibly being TRBD1 (6 bases). This CDR3 has 14 residues. V was cut by 6 bases and J by 2 bases, with 13 bases left in between. The germline CDR1 and CDR2 sequences are SGHAT and FQNNGV. This chain's CDR3 is CASSPFTGNYGYTF. The CDR3 DNA reads TGTGCCAGCAGTCCTTTTACAGGGAACTATGGCTACACCTTC.

This chain links TRBV6-2 or TRBV6-3 with TRBJ2-7; D uncertain. CDR3 length: 12 amino acids. V lost 2 bases, J lost 3 bases, and 5 bases lay in between. The V gene's germline CDR1 is MNHEY and CDR2 SVGEGT. CDR3: CASSYPYYEQYF. In DNA form, the CDR3 reads TGTGCCAGCAGTTACCCCTACTACGAGCAGTACTTC.

The chain links TRBV27 to TRBJ2-1; the D is unclear. The CDR3 runs to 15 residues. Germline V gene data show CDR1 as MNHEY and CDR2 as SMNVEV (reference sequence). V was trimmed by 2 bases and J by 3 bases, leaving 11 bases between them. The CDR3: CASSLAPTGYNEQFF. The CDR3 nucleotides read TGTGCCAGCAGTTTAGCCCCGACTGGCTACAATGAGCAGTTCTTC.

The chain joins TRBV7-8 to TRBJ2-5; D is undetermined. The CDR3 totals 14 residues. With 0 bases removed from V and 2 bases from J, the gap between germline ends came to 7 bases. Germline-derived CDR1 and CDR2 are SGHVS and FQNEAQ. As DNA, the CDR3 is TGTGCCAGCAGCTTAGCTGGCAGACAAGAGACCCAGTACTTC. Its translation is CASSLAGRQETQYF.